This entry lists 23 T cell receptor beta chains sequenced from one sample in a study of Ad26.COV2.S vaccination and SARS-CoV-2 variants. Generated by immunoSEQ multiplex PCR, the TCRdb table keeps only in-frame clones and is missing some. The sample shows 400,000 to 500,000 clones, more than 75% of them seen only once. The treatment was: around 19 received Ad26.COV2.S at low or high dose, single or two shots; roughly five received placebo; per-sample allocation not given. Material that was analyzed had been drawn on day 63 after the first vaccine or placebo injection. The sample was peripheral blood, taken in a trial of Ad26.COV2.S vaccine versus placebo. These receptors came from a person between 18 and 65 years old who received the Ad26.COV2.S COVID-19 vaccine or a placebo.

J is TRBJ2-7 and V is TRBV5-1; 9 nucleotides align to TRBD1. This CDR3 contains 15 residues. CDR1 and CDR2 (germline): SGHRS, YFSETQ. V lost 1 base to trimming and J lost 2 bases; unmatched junction nucleotides: 4. For the CDR3, the DNA is TGCGCCAGCAGCTTGTGGACAGGGGTAACCTACGAGCAGTACTTC. It codes for CASSLWTGVTYEQYF. Variable domain in full (rest from reference TRBV5-1 and TRBJ2-7): KAGVTQTPRYLIKTRGQQVTLSCSPISGHRSVSWYQQTPGQGLQFLFEYFSETQRNKGNFPGRFSGRQFSNSRSEMNVSTLELGDSALYLCASSLWTGVTYEQYFGPGTRLTVT.

The genes are TRBV5-1 and TRBJ2-5; 12 nucleotides line up with TRBD2. V was clipped by 2 bases and J by 3 bases; unmatched bases: 5. Per germline, CDR1 SGHRS and CDR2 YFSETQ. The CDR3 has 16 amino acids. CDR3 residues: CASSFHRTSGEETQYF. In nucleotides, the CDR3 is TGCGCCAGCAGCTTCCACAGGACTAGCGGGGAAGAGACCCAGTACTTC.

This clone was observed a single time. For the CDR3, the DNA is TGTGCCAGCAGTCAACTAGCGGGGGGGGAAGAGACCCAGTACTTC. Protein: CASSQLAGGEETQYF. The rearrangement uses TRBV28 and TRBJ2-5, with 13 bases fitting TRBD2. The CDR3 loop spans 15 amino acids. Germline CDR1 is MDHEN and CDR2 is SYDVKM. V shed 5 bases and J 3 bases; nucleotides not matched to a gene: 3.

V gene TRBV5-1 combines with J gene TRBJ2-1, with 9 nucleotides matching TRBD1. CDR3 length: 14 amino acids. CDR1 is SGHRS and CDR2 is YFSETQ in the germline V gene. J lost 10 bases, V lost 2 bases, and 7 bases had no gene match. CDR3 amino acids: CASSFLQGAREQFF. The CDR3 region has the DNA TGCGCCAGCAGCTTTCTACAGGGGGCGAGGGAGCAGTTCTTC.

This chain connects TRBV2 to TRBJ2-3; TRBD2 is a possible D gene (5 bases). Per the germline V gene, CDR1 is SNHLY and CDR2 is FYNNEI. The CDR3 has 15 residues. Trimming cost V 2 bases and J 6 bases, with 15 bases left between them. The CDR3 nucleotides read TGTGCCAGCAGTGAATGGAGGCGGAGAGGGGATACGCAGTATTTT. Its translation is CASSEWRRRGDTQYF. The variable domain in full, completed from reference TRBV2 and TRBJ2-3, reads EPEVTQTPSHQVTQMGQEVILRCVPISNHLYFYWYRQILGQKVEFLVSFYNNEISEKSEIFDDQFSVERPDGSNFTLKIRSTKLEDSAMYFCASSEWRRRGDTQYFGPGTRLTVL.

This rearrangement joins TRBV6-1 to TRBJ2-7; 7 bases line up with TRBD2. Trimming removed 1 base from V and 3 bases from J; junction bases left unmatched: 3. The length of the CDR3 is 14 residues. The germline V gene has CDR1 MNHNS and CDR2 SASEGT. CDR3 protein: CASSEGWGGYEQYF. DNA of the CDR3: TGTGCCAGCAGTGAAGGCTGGGGGGGCTACGAGCAGTACTTC.

The CDR3 is CASSPQVTYEQYF. CDR3 in DNA: TGTGCCAGCAGCCCCCAGGTGACCTACGAGCAGTACTTC. This sequence joins TRBV7-2 and TRBJ2-7; D gene unclear. The germline V gene has CDR1 SGHTA and CDR2 FQGNSA. The V end lost 5 bases, the J end lost 2 bases, and 10 bases lay between the germline ends. The CDR3 spans 13 residues.

V gene TRBV7-9 combines with J gene TRBJ1-2, with 7 bases aligning to TRBD1. Germline V gene data show CDR1 as SEHNR and CDR2 as FQNEAQ (reference sequence). The trim removed 5 bases at V and 1 base at J, leaving 10 bases unmatched. The CDR3 covers 16 residues. The CDR3 nucleotides are TGTGCCAGCAGCCTTTCTCGGGACAGAAGTAACTATGGCTACACCTTC. It specifies CASSLSRDRSNYGYTF.

The chain uses TRBV12-3 or TRBV12-4 and TRBJ2-5, with D tentatively TRBD2 (6 bases). Trimming took off 8 bases at V and 5 bases at J, with 12 bases between the two ends. This CDR3 is built from 12 residues. The CDR3 here is CASGDSGETQYF. CDR3 DNA: TGTGCCAGCGGGGACTCAGGGGAGACCCAGTACTTC.

The rearrangement links TRBV6-5 to TRBJ2-7, with 7 bases that match TRBD1. Unmatched junction bases numbered 3, after V lost 2 bases and J lost 2 bases. From germline, CDR1 is MNHEY and CDR2 SVGAGI. CDR3 length: 14 residues. CDR3 bases: TGTGCCAGCAGTTACGACAGGGTCCCCTACGAGCAGTACTTC. Protein: CASSYDRVPYEQYF.

J is TRBJ2-1 and V is TRBV7-6; 7 bases match TRBD1. Germline CDR1 is SGHVS and CDR2 is FNYEAQ. The CDR3 is 16 residues long. J was trimmed by 6 bases and V by 5 bases; bases with no gene match: 13. Here the CDR3 DNA reads TGTGCCAGCAGCCCAGGACAGGCCGACCCTCCCAATGAGCAGTTCTTC. This gives the protein CASSPGQADPPNEQFF.

The rearrangement joins TRBV7-9 to TRBJ2-1; 8 bases are shared with TRBD1. The length of the CDR3 is 16 residues. Trimming took 5 bases from V and 3 from J; bases not matched to a gene: 9. CDR1 SEHNR and CDR2 FQNEAQ come from the germline V gene (reference sequence). The CDR3 protein is CASSRLGTGLYNEQFF. CDR3 bases: TGTGCCAGCAGCCGTCTAGGGACAGGCCTCTACAATGAGCAGTTCTTC. Variable domain in full (rest from reference TRBV7-9 and TRBJ2-1): DTGVSQNPRHKITKRGQNVTFRCDPISEHNRLYWYRQTLGQGPEFLTYFQNEAQLEKSRLLSDRFSAERPKGSFSTLEIQRTEQGDSAMYLCASSRLGTGLYNEQFFGPGTRLTVL.

DNA of the CDR3: TGTGCCAGCAGTTTTTCGAGGGCTGACACGGTCAGTAAGACAAATTCACCCCTCCACTTT. It yields the protein CASSFSRADTVSKTNSPLHF. The gene calls are TRBV28 and TRBJ1-6; D is unresolved. Germline CDR1 MDHEN, CDR2 SYDVKM. Between the trimmed V and J ends, which lost 3 bases and 7 bases, there was a span of 28 bases. The CDR3 is 20 amino acids.

V usage is TRBV10-3 and J usage is TRBJ2-3, with a tentative D call TRBD1 (5 bases). Trimming left V 6 bases short and J 1 base short, with 17 bases between. CDR1 and CDR2 (germline): ENHRY, SYGVKD. The length of the CDR3 is 16 residues. The CDR3 bases are TGTGCCATCAGGTCCCCCGTAGGGGTGGGCACAGATACGCAGTATTTT. The encoded protein is CAIRSPVGVGTDTQYF.

This clone was counted a single time. The chain links TRBV18 to TRBJ2-3; 9 bases are shared with TRBD2. Trimming at V came to 1 base and at J to 9 bases, leaving 11 bases not matched to a gene. Germline CDR1 is KGHSH and CDR2 is LQKENI. The CDR3 covers 16 residues. CDR3 sequence: CASSPQAGGAAVTQYF. CDR3 DNA: TGTGCCAGCTCACCACAAGCGGGGGGCGCCGCCGTGACGCAGTATTTT. The full variable domain, its missing parts supplied by reference TRBV18 and TRBJ2-3, is NAGVMQNPRHLVRRRGQEARLRCSPMKGHSHVYWYRQLPEEGLKFMVYLQKENIIDESGMPKERFSAEFPKEGPSILRIQQVVRGDSAAYFCASSPQAGGAAVTQYFGPGTRLTVL.

The V and J genes are TRBV25-1 and TRBJ1-6, with 7 bases aligning to TRBD1. There are 14 residues in the CDR3. The germline CDR1 and CDR2 sequences are MGHDK and SYGVNS. The J segment lost 6 bases and the V segment lost 6 bases, leaving 5 bases of the junction unmatched. The CDR3 loop reads CASRPGTVNSPLHF. CDR3 DNA: TGTGCCAGCAGACCAGGGACAGTTAATTCACCCCTCCACTTT.

This rearrangement joins TRBV27 to TRBJ1-6; D not resolved. In germline, CDR1 is MNHEY, CDR2 SMNVEV (reference sequence). The V end lost 6 bases, the J end lost 2 bases, and 14 bases lay between the germline ends. The CDR3 consists of 16 residues. CDR3 nucleotide sequence: TGTGCCAGCAGGCCCGTGAGGGTAGCCTATAATTCACCCCTCCACTTT. Its translation: CASRPVRVAYNSPLHF.

This chain connects TRBV14 to TRBJ2-3; no definite D call. Trimming removed 0 bases from V and 1 base from J, with 8 bases in between. The CDR3 runs 15 residues. Per germline, CDR1 SGHDN and CDR2 FVKESK. The CDR3 reads CASSQDRYRTDTQYF. As DNA, the CDR3 is TGTGCCAGCAGCCAAGACCGCTATCGCACAGATACGCAGTATTTT.

The rearrangement links TRBV5-1 to TRBJ1-4; no definite D call. This CDR3 comprises 16 residues. V lost 4 bases and J lost 8, with 21 bases in between. CDR1 and CDR2 (germline): SGHRS, YFSETQ. Written as DNA, the CDR3 is TGCGCCAGCAGCCCCGGTCTGGACTTAGAGTTAGAAAAACTGTTTTTT. It yields the protein CASSPGLDLELEKLFF.

A single count supports this clone. The rearrangement joins TRBV20-1 to TRBJ2-5; D ambiguous. CDR1 is DFQATT and CDR2 is SNEGSKA in the germline V gene (reference sequence). The CDR3 loop spans 10 amino acids. The V end lost 3 bases, the J end lost 8 bases, and 7 bases lay between the germline ends. The CDR3 here is CSAREKTQYF. Written as DNA, the CDR3 is TGCAGTGCTAGGGAAAAAACCCAGTACTTC.

V is TRBV11-2 and J is TRBJ1-5; D is unclear. V was clipped by 5 bases and J by 4 bases, with 9 bases between them. Germline loops: CDR1 SGHAT, CDR2 FQNNGV. The CDR3 consists of 13 residues. The CDR3 is CASSGTKNQPQHF. The CDR3 DNA reads as TGTGCCAGCAGCGGAACTAAGAATCAGCCCCAGCATTTT.

The rearrangement uses TRBV6-5 and TRBJ2-5, with D possibly TRBD1 on 6 matching bases. This CDR3 comprises 14 residues. V lost 2 bases and J lost 5, with 12 bases in between. CDR1 MNHEY and CDR2 SVGAGI come from the germline V gene. The CDR3 nucleotides are TGTGCCAGCAGTTACGTACAGGGTGGCGAGACCCAGTACTTC. Translating it yields CASSYVQGGETQYF.

The CDR3, as DNA: TGTGCCAGCAGTGAAGCTAGGAGCGGGGGGTGGGCAGATACGCAGTATTTT. It encodes CASSEARSGGWADTQYF. The rearrangement links TRBV2 to TRBJ2-3; 9 positions match TRBD2. Germline CDR1 SNHLY, CDR2 FYNNEI. The length of the CDR3 is 17 residues. Trimming cost V 0 bases and J 4 bases; bases outside gene matches: 8. The whole variable domain, filled in from reference TRBV2 and TRBJ2-3, reads EPEVTQTPSHQVTQMGQEVILRCVPISNHLYFYWYRQILGQKVEFLVSFYNNEISEKSEIFDDQFSVERPDGSNFTLKIRSTKLEDSAMYFCASSEARSGGWADTQYFGPGTRLTVL.